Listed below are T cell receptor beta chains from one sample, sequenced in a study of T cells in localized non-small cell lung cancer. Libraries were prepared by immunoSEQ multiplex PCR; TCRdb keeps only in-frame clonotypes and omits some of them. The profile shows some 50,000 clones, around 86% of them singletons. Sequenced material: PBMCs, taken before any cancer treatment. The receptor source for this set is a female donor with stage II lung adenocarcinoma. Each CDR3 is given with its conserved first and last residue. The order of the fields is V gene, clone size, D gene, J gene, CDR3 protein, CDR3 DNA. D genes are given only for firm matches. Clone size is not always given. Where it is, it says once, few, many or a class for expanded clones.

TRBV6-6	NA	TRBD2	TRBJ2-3	CASRLAGGLDTQYF	TGTGCCAGCAGACTAGCGGGGGGGCTTGATACGCAGTATTTT
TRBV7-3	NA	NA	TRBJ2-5	CASSLGSFAETQYF	TGTGCCAGCAGCTTAGGTAGTTTTGCGGAGACCCAGTACTTC
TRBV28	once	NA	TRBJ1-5	CASTSGRTNQPQHF	TGTGCCAGCACCTCGGGACGGACAAATCAGCCCCAGCATTTT
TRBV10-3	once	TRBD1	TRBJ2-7	CAISDLGQGYEQYF	TGTGCCATCAGTGACCTGGGACAGGGTTACGAGCAGTACTTC
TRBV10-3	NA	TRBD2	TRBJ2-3	CAISPITGGSNTQYF	TGTGCCATCAGTCCCATAACGGGGGGTTCGAATACGCAGTATTTT
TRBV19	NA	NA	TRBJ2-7	CASRPSASYEQYF	TGTGCCAGTAGACCCTCGGCCTCCTACGAGCAGTACTTC
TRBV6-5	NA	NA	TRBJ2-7	CASSYSGESTYEQYF	TGTGCCAGCAGTTACTCCGGGGAGTCTACCTACGAGCAGTACTTC
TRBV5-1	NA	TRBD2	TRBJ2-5	CASSPEGLPQETQYF	TGCGCCAGCAGCCCGGAGGGACTACCACAAGAGACCCAGTACTTC
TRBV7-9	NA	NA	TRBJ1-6	CASSWDNSPLHF	TGTGCCAGCAGCTGGGATAATTCACCCCTCCACTTT
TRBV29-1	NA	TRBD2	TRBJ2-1	CSVERSGGADEQFF	TGCAGCGTTGAGAGAAGCGGGGGGGCCGATGAGCAGTTCTTC
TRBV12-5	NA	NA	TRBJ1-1	CASALWGPRTDLNTEAFF	TGTGCTAGTGCCCTTTGGGGGCCTAGAACTGATTTGAACACTGAAGCTTTCTTT
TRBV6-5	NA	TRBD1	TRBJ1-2	CASSYSKDRVTYGYTF	TGTGCCAGCAGTTACTCGAAAGACAGGGTTACCTATGGCTACACCTTC
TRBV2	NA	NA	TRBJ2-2	CASRGGQNTGELFF	TGTGCCAGCAGGGGGGGACAAAACACCGGGGAGCTGTTTTTT
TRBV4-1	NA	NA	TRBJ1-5	CASSQDFPYNQPQHF	TGCGCCAGCAGCCAAGATTTTCCTTATAATCAGCCCCAGCATTTT
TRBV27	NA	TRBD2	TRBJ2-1	CASSLRASGGINEQFF	TGTGCCAGCAGTCTTCGGGCTAGCGGGGGGATCAATGAGCAGTTCTTC
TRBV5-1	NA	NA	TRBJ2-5	CASSLVQLQETQYF	TGCGCCAGCAGCTTGGTGCAGCTCCAAGAGACCCAGTACTTC
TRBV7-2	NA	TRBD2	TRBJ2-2	CASSRSGGNTGELFF	TGTGCCAGCAGTCGGAGCGGGGGGAACACCGGGGAGCTGTTTTTT
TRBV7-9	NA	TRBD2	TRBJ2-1	CASSSTSGGDIGHEQFF	TGTGCCAGCAGCTCCACTAGCGGGGGGGACATTGGCCATGAGCAGTTCTTC
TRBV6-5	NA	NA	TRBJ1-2	CASSYEHRYGYTF	TGTGCCAGCAGTTACGAACACCGCTATGGCTACACCTTC
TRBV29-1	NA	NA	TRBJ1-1	CSVETGNTEAFF	TGCAGCGTTGAGACCGGTAACACTGAAGCTTTCTTT
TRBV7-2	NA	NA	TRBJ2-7	CASSSRGVEQYF	TGTGCCAGCAGCTCCCGAGGGGTGGAGCAGTACTTC
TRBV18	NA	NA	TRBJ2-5	CASSPSPQETQYF	TGTGCCAGCTCACCATCTCCCCAAGAGACCCAGTACTTC
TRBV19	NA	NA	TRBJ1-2	CASSIPDSYGYTF	TGTGCCAGTAGTATCCCCGACAGTTATGGCTACACCTTC
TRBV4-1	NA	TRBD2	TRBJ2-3	CASSNAGGGTDTQYF	TGCGCCAGCAGCAACGCGGGGGGAGGGACAGATACGCAGTATTTT